This TCR beta chain stems from a study of blood T cell repertoires in COVID-19. The table came from immunoSEQ multiplex PCR; TCRdb's copy has only in-frame clones and leaves some out. The sample carries 150,000 to 200,000 clones, roughly nine tenths recorded once. The CDR3 runs 14 residues. Between the trimmed V and J ends, which lost 1 base and 0 bases, there was a span of 6 bases. Germline V gene lookup returns CDR1 SGHVS and CDR2 FQNEAQ. The clonotype originates from a man aged 55 to 69 with active or convalescent COVID-19. The chain recombines TRBV7-8 with TRBJ1-2; D is uncertain. Sequencing input: peripheral blood. Here the CDR3 DNA reads TGTGCCAGCAGCTTAGAACAGTCTAACTATGGCTACACCTTC. It encodes CASSLEQSNYGYTF. Variable domain in full (rest from reference TRBV7-8 and TRBJ1-2): GAGVSQSPRYKVAKRGQDVALRCDPISGHVSLFWYQQALGQGPEFLTYFQNEAQLDKSGLPSDRFFAERPEGSVSTLKIQRTQQEDSAVYLCASSLEQSNYGYTFGSGTRLTVV.